The rows below give T cell receptor beta chains drawn from one sample of a study of identical twins. MiXCR was run by TCRdb on the 5' RACE reads, yielding one entry per CDR3 protein. This table holds hundreds of thousands of distinct CDR3 sequences, less than 25% found once. These data were also reused for a study on T cells expressing NK-cell markers.

The sequenced sample was PBMCs. The source is a woman younger than 35 in good health. Each CDR3 is given with its conserved first and last residue. Fields, in order: J gene, clone size, V gene, D gene, CDR3 protein, CDR3 DNA. D genes are given only for firm matches. Clone size is not always given. Where it is, it says once, few, many or a class for expanded clones.

>TRBJ1-2|-|TRBV12-3/TRBV12-4|-
CASSPGGGRSGYTF
TGTGCCAGCAGTCCCGGGGGAGGGCGAAGTGGCTACACCTTC
>TRBJ2-1|few|TRBV12-3/TRBV12-4|-
CASKRGGLDEQFF
TGTGCCAGCAAGAGGGGGGGCCTCGATGAGCAGTTCTTC
>TRBJ2-1|many|TRBV24-1|-
CATSDPKLIPNEQFF
TGTGCCACCAGTGATCCGAAGTTAATCCCCAATGAGCAGTTCTTC
>TRBJ2-2|-|TRBV6-5|TRBD1
CASSSWTGRTGELFF
TGTGCCAGCAGTTCATGGACAGGCCGGACCGGGGAGCTGTTTTTT
>TRBJ2-5|-|TRBV12-3/TRBV12-4|-
CASGRVQETQYF
TGTGCCAGCGGGCGGGTCCAAGAGACCCAGTACTTC
>TRBJ2-3|-|TRBV4-2|-
CASGSYGSDTQYF
TGTGCCAGCGGCTCGTATGGTTCAGATACGCAGTATTTT
>TRBJ2-1|few|TRBV3-1|-
CASSTPLGNEQFF
TGTGCCAGCAGCACTCCCCTAGGGAATGAGCAGTTCTTC
>TRBJ2-1|few|TRBV7-2|TRBD2
CASSLRREAYNEQFF
TGTGCCAGCAGCTTACGGCGGGAGGCCTACAATGAGCAGTTCTTC
>TRBJ2-1|-|TRBV7-3|-
CASSPLGGGGVNYNEQFF
TGTGCCAGCAGCCCACTCGGAGGTGGGGGCGTGAACTACAATGAGCAGTTCTTC
>TRBJ1-2|few|TRBV9|TRBD1
CASSGPGQEYYGYTF
TGTGCCAGCAGCGGACCGGGACAGGAGTACTATGGCTACACCTTC
>TRBJ1-1|-|TRBV29-1|-
CSVEIGRGAFF
TGCAGCGTTGAAATTGGTAGGGGAGCTTTCTTT